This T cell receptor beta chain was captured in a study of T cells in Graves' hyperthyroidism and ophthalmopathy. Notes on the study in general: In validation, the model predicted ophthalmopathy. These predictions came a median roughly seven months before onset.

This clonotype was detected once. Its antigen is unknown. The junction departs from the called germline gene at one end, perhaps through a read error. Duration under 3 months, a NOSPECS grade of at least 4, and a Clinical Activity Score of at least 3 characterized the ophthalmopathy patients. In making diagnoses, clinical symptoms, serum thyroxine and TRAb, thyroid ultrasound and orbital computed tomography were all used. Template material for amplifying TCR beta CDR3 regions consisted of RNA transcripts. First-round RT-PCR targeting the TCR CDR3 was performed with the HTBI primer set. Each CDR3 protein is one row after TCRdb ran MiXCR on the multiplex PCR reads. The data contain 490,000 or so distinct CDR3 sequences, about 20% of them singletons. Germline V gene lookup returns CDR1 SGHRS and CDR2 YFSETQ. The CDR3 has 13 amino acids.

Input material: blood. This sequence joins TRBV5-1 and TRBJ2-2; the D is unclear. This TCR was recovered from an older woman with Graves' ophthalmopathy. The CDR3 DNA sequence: TGTGCCAGCAGCTTTTACTATACCGGGGAGCTGTTTTTT. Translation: CASSFYYTGELFF.